This is a list of T cell receptor beta chains from one sample in a study of beta chain features in type 1 diabetes. Generated by immunoSEQ multiplex PCR, the TCRdb table keeps only in-frame clones and is missing some. The sample shows about 620,000 clones, 15% of them seen only once. Sample: naive CD4+ T cells from blood. Receptor source: a young man in good health. The conserved cysteine and the conserved F or W are not part of the CDR3 here.

v_call	j_call	cdr3_aa
TRBV28	TRBJ1-5	ASSFPTGVGQPQH
TRBV11-2	TRBJ2-5	ASSLGAREKTQY
TRBV4-3	TRBJ2-7	ASSQDLREVPYEQY
TRBV28	TRBJ1-5	ASSTPGQGANQPQH
TRBV14	TRBJ1-2	ASSQGRRAQYGYT
TRBV5-4	TRBJ2-1	ASSLKGPHNEQF
TRBV5-1	TRBJ2-1	ASSTGTGGFQQF
TRBV5-1	TRBJ1-1	ASSSGGDTEAF
TRBV5-6	TRBJ1-2	ASSFGTFYGYT
TRBV5-1	TRBJ1-3	ASSFVTGTNSGNTIY
TRBV5-1	TRBJ2-1	ASSLVVAGSYNEQF
TRBV9	TRBJ2-2	ASSVGSGRAPHTGELF
TRBV5-1	TRBJ2-3	ASSSVAGGTDTQY
TRBV4-1	TRBJ1-5	ASSQATGGGNQPQH
TRBV18	TRBJ1-1	ASSPGVTEAF
TRBV28	TRBJ2-7	ASGQGSREQY
TRBV13	TRBJ1-6	ASSFGRSSYNSPLH
TRBV2	TRBJ2-7	ASRTPGQGSYEQY
TRBV5-1	TRBJ1-1	ASNPQGALGEAF
TRBV7-2	TRBJ1-2	ASSLAAGLEGYT
TRBV20-1	TRBJ1-2	SATGVYGYT
TRBV4-3	TRBJ1-1	ASSRAINTATEAF
TRBV9	TRBJ2-1	ASSVIGTTYNEQF
TRBV7-2	TRBJ1-1	ASSLEGAVAF
TRBV6-8	TRBJ2-2	ASIPRPGLATGELF
TRBV14	TRBJ2-1	ASSPISLLNGEQF
TRBV25-1	TRBJ2-1	ASSERRGNEQF
TRBV18	TRBJ2-3	ASSRDTDTQY
TRBV7-2	TRBJ1-2	ASSLGQLGYT
TRBV5-4	TRBJ2-1	ASSRTGGGRGKNEQF
TRBV5-1	TRBJ2-7	ASSFGRDRERYEQY
TRBV9	TRBJ2-3	ASSVPGPSTDTQY
TRBV14	TRBJ1-1	ASSQARGTEAF
TRBV7-2	TRBJ2-1	ASSPTGLALEQF
TRBV5-1	TRBJ2-3	ASSLGTSGLTDTQY
TRBV29-1	TRBJ1-2	SVEGQTNYGYT
TRBV5-1	TRBJ2-2	ASSIREALNTGELF
TRBV28	TRBJ2-7	ASSLGGSEQY
TRBV2	TRBJ2-5	ASRGTGGVLETQY
TRBV4-1	TRBJ2-2	ASSDLLRGTGELF
TRBV18	TRBJ2-1	ASSQRTSAYNEQF
TRBV5-1	TRBJ2-7	ASSVGGRGNYEQY
TRBV19	TRBJ2-7	ASSPPGQGIYEQY
TRBV5-1	TRBJ1-1	ASSLERRSNTEAF
TRBV6-4	TRBJ1-2	ASSDSGGKEPYGYT
TRBV4-2	TRBJ2-1	ASSQAPGLAGPDEQF
TRBV28	TRBJ1-2	ASSLSRGFGYT
TRBV9	TRBJ2-3	ASSTRTGTDTQY
TRBV28	TRBJ2-4	ASSPLGGSKNIQY
TRBV2	TRBJ2-5	ASRAKETQY
TRBV7-2	TRBJ2-5	ASSLRGVKTQY
TRBV28	TRBJ2-5	ASSPRQAETQY
TRBV7-2	TRBJ2-4	ASSLGQGRAKNIQY
TRBV10-3	TRBJ2-3	ATGLAGTDTQY
TRBV4-1	TRBJ2-3	ASSQPTSGRGTDTQY